The 14 T cell receptor beta chains below come from one sample, sequenced in a study of cytomegalovirus exposure and HLA in healthy donors. PCR employed 60 Vbeta and 13 Jbeta primers. Assay used: immunoSEQ multiplex PCR; TCRdb lists only in-frame clones, some missing. Among around 130,000 clones, over 65% were seen once, and the ten largest hold more than 6.5%. Sequencing used PBMCs. All receptors derive from a woman in her 40s in good health and CMV-seropositive.

This clone was observed a few times. J is TRBJ1-4 and V is TRBV29-1, with D possibly being TRBD1 (5 bases). Germline-derived CDR1 and CDR2 are SQVTM and ANQGSEA. The CDR3 loop spans 14 amino acids. V gave up 4 bases and J gave up 2 bases, with 11 bases separating them. CDR3 bases: TGCAGCGTTGGAACACAGGTTACTAATGAAAAACTGTTTTTT. This codes for CSVGTQVTNEKLFF.

J is TRBJ1-4 and V is TRBV28; 11 bases fit TRBD1. This CDR3 region has 15 residues. Germline lookup yields CDR1 MDHEN and CDR2 SYDVKM. After removal of 7 bases from V and 8 bases from J, the junction contained 9 bases not matched to a gene. CDR3 nucleotide sequence: TGTGCCAGCACCCACTCGGGACAGGGGGGGGAAAAACTGTTTTTT. It translates to CASTHSGQGGEKLFF.

This chain links TRBV28 with TRBJ2-5; TRBD2 aligns across 8 bases. The CDR3 is 16 residues long. The germline V gene has CDR1 MDHEN and CDR2 SYDVKM. Trimming cost V 4 bases and J 4 bases; bases outside gene matches: 11. The CDR3 region is CASSSPGGLGLETQYF. In DNA form, the CDR3 reads TGTGCCAGCAGTTCCCCTGGGGGACTAGGGCTAGAGACCCAGTACTTC.

This clone was detected a few times. This chain links TRBV4-1 with TRBJ1-1; no definite D call. Germline-derived CDR1 and CDR2 are MGHRA and YSYEKL. V was trimmed by 3 bases and J by 3 bases, leaving 17 bases between them. This CDR3 has 16 amino acids. CDR3 amino acids: CASSQSYGEAHTEAFF. As DNA, the CDR3 is TGCGCCAGCAGCCAGTCCTATGGAGAGGCACACACTGAAGCTTTCTTT.

This clone was observed a few times. The chain links TRBV2 to TRBJ2-2; maybe TRBD2 (6 bases). CDR3 length equals 15 residues. The germline CDR1 and CDR2 sequences are SNHLY and FYNNEI. V was clipped by 10 bases and J by 0 bases, with 15 bases between them. CDR3 sequence reads: CATSPGLANTGELFF. The DNA for the CDR3 is TGTGCCACTTCGCCGGGACTGGCGAACACCGGGGAGCTGTTTTTT. Together with reference TRBV2 and TRBJ2-2, the CDR3 gives the full variable domain: EPEVTQTPSHQVTQMGQEVILRCVPISNHLYFYWYRQILGQKVEFLVSFYNNEISEKSEIFDDQFSVERPDGSNFTLKIRSTKLEDSAMYFCATSPGLANTGELFFGEGSRLTVL.

V gene TRBV6-1 combines with J gene TRBJ2-7; 7 positions match TRBD1. The V segment lost 1 base and the J segment 7 bases; nucleotides outside the gene matches: 10. The CDR3 has 15 amino acids. Per germline, CDR1 MNHNS and CDR2 SASEGT. The CDR3 sequence is CASSEGQGDAREQYF. As DNA, the CDR3 is TGTGCCAGCAGTGAAGGGCAGGGGGACGCGAGGGAGCAGTACTTC.

This clone has a handful of counts. J is TRBJ1-5 and V is TRBV2; D perhaps matches TRBD1 (5 bases). V gave up 8 bases and J gave up 4 bases, with 12 bases separating them. CDR1 SNHLY and CDR2 FYNNEI come from the germline V gene. The CDR3 loop spans 13 amino acids. The CDR3, as DNA: TGTGCCAGCGTGGGGGGGAGGAATCAGCCCCAGCATTTT. Its protein is CASVGGRNQPQHF.

The sample holds a few counts of this clone. This chain joins TRBV14 and TRBJ2-5; the match to TRBD2 covers 9 bases. The CDR3 has 16 residues. Germline lookup yields CDR1 SGHDN and CDR2 FVKESK. The J segment lost 6 bases and the V segment lost 1 base, leaving 9 bases of the junction unmatched. The CDR3 sequence is CASSQVAGAGLQTQYF. The CDR3 DNA is TGTGCCAGCAGCCAAGTAGCGGGAGCGGGGCTACAGACCCAGTACTTC.

The chain carries TRBV25-1 and TRBJ2-3; TRBD2 matches at 8 bases. The trim removed 4 bases at V and 1 base at J, leaving 1 base unmatched. The CDR3 extends over 14 amino acids. CDR1 is MGHDK and CDR2 is SYGVNS in the germline V gene. Here the CDR3 reads CASSVSGGTDTQYF. CDR3 nucleotide sequence: TGTGCCAGCAGTGTTAGCGGGGGCACAGATACGCAGTATTTT.

The table lists this clone with a few counts. The sample carries other DNA sequences with the same CDR3. The chain employs TRBV6-5 and TRBJ1-3; D gene uncertain. Trimming removed 5 bases at V and 4 bases at J, with 15 bases between. This CDR3 has 15 amino acids. CDR1 and CDR2 from the germline V gene are MNHEY and SVGAGI. This CDR3 is CASSATASSGNTIYF. The CDR3 DNA sequence: TGTGCCAGCAGTGCAACAGCTTCCTCCGGAAACACCATATATTTT.

The V call is TRBV10-3, the J call TRBJ1-2; possibly TRBD1 for D (5 bases). This CDR3 spans 14 amino acids. Germline V gene data show CDR1 as ENHRY and CDR2 as SYGVKD. Trimming pared 10 bases from V and 0 bases from J, leaving 15 bases between. The CDR3 sequence is CASAKDTSNYGYTF. CDR3 bases: TGTGCCAGCGCGAAGGACACCTCTAACTATGGCTACACCTTC.

The gene calls are TRBV6-5 and TRBJ1-1, with D possibly being TRBD1 (5 bases). CDR3 length: 13 residues. V lost 5 bases to trimming and J lost 8 bases, with 15 bases between them. Germline V gene sequence: CDR1 MNHEY, CDR2 SVGAGI. This chain's CDR3 is CASSHQDTSEAFF. CDR3 nucleotide sequence: TGTGCCAGCAGTCACCAGGACACGTCCGAAGCTTTCTTT.

This clone was picked up a small number of times. V is TRBV6-6 and J is TRBJ1-5, with TRBD1 identical over 7 bases. This CDR3 region has 15 residues. Trimming at V came to 7 bases and at J to 4 bases, leaving 10 bases not matched to a gene. Germline V CDR1 and CDR2: MNHNY, SVGAGI (reference sequence). In DNA form, the CDR3 reads TGTGCCAGCATTTCCGGGGGACAGAGAAATCAGCCCCAGCATTTT. This sequence encodes CASISGGQRNQPQHF.

Remarks on this clone: A read error may produce the germline difference seen at one junction end. This chain uses TRBV2 with TRBJ1-2; no clear D. Per the germline V gene, CDR1 is SNHLY and CDR2 is FYNNEI. The CDR3 sequence is 13 residues long. CDR3: CASSLQKSYGYPF. CDR3 in DNA: TGTGCCAGCAGCCTACAGAAATCCTATGGCTACCCCTTC.